The present T cell receptor beta chain was sequenced within a study of T cells in Graves' hyperthyroidism and ophthalmopathy. The CDR3 totals 14 residues. Trimming removed 0 bases from V and 3 bases from J, with 11 bases in between. Germline V CDR1 and CDR2: GTSNPN, SVGIG (reference sequence). TCR beta CDR3 region amplification was performed from RNA transcripts. HTBI primers were the set used in a first-round RT-PCR of the TCR CDR3. Using its own MiXCR run on the multiplex PCR reads, TCRdb lists one record per CDR3 protein. This sample has roughly 160,000 distinct CDR3 sequences, with about 9% found just once.

The TCR comes from a woman under 30 with Graves' hyperthyroidism that later progressed to Graves' ophthalmopathy. Source material: blood. The V and J genes are TRBV30 and TRBJ1-2; D call uncertain. As DNA, the CDR3 is TGTGCCTGGAGTGTAACGGGCGGGGACTATGGCTACACCTTC. Translated, it gives CAWSVTGGDYGYTF. Based on the CDR3 plus reference TRBV30 and TRBJ1-2, the full variable domain is SQTIHQWPATLVQPVGSPLSLECTVEGTSNPNLYWYRQAAGRGLQLLFYSVGIGQISSEVPQNLSASRPQDRQFILSSKKLLLSDSGFYLCAWSVTGGDYGYTFGSGTRLTVV.